The T cell receptor (beta chain) under discussion was sequenced for a study of cytomegalovirus exposure and HLA in healthy donors. In the study overall: The approximately 120 validation repertoires, a later analysis reported, used the same platform as the approximately 700 first-cohort repertoires. Findings and caveats of the study: According to a subsequent analysis, TCR clusters identified in the first cohort showed a tendency to co-occur across the approximately 120 validation repertoires. Most TCR sequences were rare, but some public TCRs occurred in many donors.

As concerns this clone: What it binds is not known.

Separate from the 666-subject first cohort, the approximately 120-subject validation cohort was the one that the donors belonged to. The method was immunoSEQ multiplex PCR; TCRdb's version includes in-frame clones alone and lacks a portion of them. The data show roughly 150,000 clones, 84% seen once. V was cut by 1 base and J by 4 bases, with 10 bases left in between. The CDR3 is 14 residues long. Germline V gives CDR1 SQVTM, CDR2 ANQGSEA. The chain joins TRBV29-1 to TRBJ1-4, with D possibly TRBD1 on 5 matching bases. The sequenced sample was PBMCs. The TCR was taken from a man aged 25-45 years in good health and CMV-seropositive. The CDR3 is CSVEGTGGNEKLFF. As DNA, the CDR3 is TGCAGCGTTGAAGGAACAGGCGGTAATGAAAAACTGTTTTTT.